This TCR beta chain was identified during a study of response to subunit inactivated influenza vaccine. Study-wide findings and caveats: It was suggested by the authors that few new T cells are recruited by each seasonal influenza vaccination.

Of note for this clonotype: What it binds is not known.

V shed 4 bases and J shed 7 bases, with 13 bases lying between them. The CDR3 is 13 residues long. CDR1 and CDR2 from the germline V gene are SGHTA and FQGNSA. TCRdb reprocessed the RT-PCR reads with MiXCR, giving one entry per CDR3 protein. Of fewer than 600,000 distinct CDR3 sequences listed, 6.5% to 8% are singletons. The clonotype comes from a man between 50 and 70 years old who received an inactivated influenza vaccine. The specimen comprised PBMCs from blood, sampled roughly 24 months after vaccination. The chain recombines TRBV7-2 with TRBJ1-1; TRBD1 is a possible D gene (5 bases). CDR3 residues: CASSSTGYVEAFF. Written as DNA, the CDR3 is TGTGCCAGCAGCTCCACAGGTTACGTTGAAGCTTTCTTT.